A single sample gave rise to the 24 T cell receptor beta chains below, sequenced in a study of cytomegalovirus exposure and HLA in healthy donors. PCR amplification relied on 60 Vbeta primers (plus 13 Jbeta primers). Data came from immunoSEQ multiplex PCR; TCRdb stores just in-frame clones and leaves some out. Of 95,000 to 150,000 clones in the sample, about 70% are singletons; the top ten hold about 4%. The sample taken for sequencing was PBMCs. Every receptor here comes from a woman between 40 and 55 years old in good health and CMV-seronegative.

The chain couples TRBV23-1 to TRBJ1-2; 9 bases line up with TRBD1. TRBV23-1 is identified as an open reading frame with a role that is uncertain. The CDR3 runs to 17 residues. V shed 7 bases, J shed 5 bases, and the junction held 17 bases outside the gene matches. The CDR3 loop reads CASTPRGYNRGQYGYTF. The DNA of the CDR3 is TGCGCCAGCACCCCTCGGGGGTATAACAGGGGGCAATATGGCTACACCTTC.

V and J are TRBV4-1 and TRBJ1-6; D is uncertain. With 6 bases removed from V and 0 bases from J, the gap between germline ends came to 6 bases. The CDR3 spans 14 residues. Germline CDR1 and CDR2: MGHRA and YSYEKL. CDR3: CASSSPSYNSPLHF. In DNA form, the CDR3 reads TGCGCCAGCAGTAGTCCCTCCTATAATTCACCCCTCCACTTT.

The chain combines TRBV2 with TRBJ2-1; 7 positions match TRBD1. Germline lookup yields CDR1 SNHLY and CDR2 FYNNEI. With 4 bases clipped from V and 4 bases from J, the junction kept 7 bases outside the gene matches. The CDR3 is 15 amino acids. CDR3 loop: CASSARGGLYNEQFF. CDR3 DNA: TGTGCCAGCAGTGCCAGAGGGGGCCTATACAATGAGCAGTTCTTC.

The chain is built from TRBV2 and TRBJ2-2; 8 bases match TRBD1. CDR1 and CDR2 from the germline V gene are SNHLY and FYNNEI. The CDR3 is made up of 16 amino acids. With V trimmed by 7 bases and J by 0 bases, 7 bases remained unmatched. Here the CDR3 reads CASKWSGGANTGELFF. CDR3 bases: TGTGCCAGCAAATGGTCAGGGGGCGCGAACACCGGGGAGCTGTTTTTT.

Only one count was recorded for this clone. This chain links TRBV2 with TRBJ2-7, with D perhaps matching TRBD1 (5 bases). The germline V gene has CDR1 SNHLY and CDR2 FYNNEI. CDR3 size: 12 residues. V lost 4 bases and J 4 bases, leaving 8 bases between the germline ends. CDR3 sequence reads: CASSVDSYEQYF. For the CDR3, the DNA is TGTGCCAGCAGTGTAGACAGTTACGAGCAGTACTTC.

The J gene is TRBJ2-3, the V gene TRBV6-5, with 10 bases matching TRBD1. V shed 6 bases, J shed 3 bases, and the junction held 6 bases outside the gene matches. CDR3 length: 15 amino acids. Germline CDR1 is MNHEY and CDR2 is SVGAGI. The CDR3: CASSQGQGITDTQYF. Written as DNA, the CDR3 is TGTGCCAGCAGCCAGGGACAGGGGATAACAGATACGCAGTATTTT.

This clone has more than one count but fewer than ten. The J gene is TRBJ2-1, the V gene TRBV4-3, with 7 positions matching TRBD1. The germline CDR1 and CDR2 sequences are LGHNA and YSLEER. V lost 3 bases, J lost 1 base, and 0 bases stayed unmatched. CDR3 size: 14 residues. The CDR3 DNA reads as TGCGCCAGCAGCCAGGGACAGTCCTACAATGAGCAGTTCTTC. This sequence encodes CASSQGQSYNEQFF.

In its sample, this clone was seen once. Here the CDR3 DNA reads TGTGCCAGCATTCTGGAACGGAGGAGCAATCAGCCCCAGCATTTT. It yields the protein CASILERRSNQPQHF. The chain combines TRBV6-4 with TRBJ1-5; D remains unclear. The germline gives CDR1 MRHNA, CDR2 SNTAGT. The CDR3 is made up of 15 amino acids. Trimming cost V 7 bases and J 1 base, with 14 bases left between them.

This chain connects TRBV9 to TRBJ2-1; D is unresolved. CDR1 SGDLS and CDR2 YYNGEE come from the germline V gene. V was shortened by 0 bases and J by 0 bases, with 7 bases between the two germline ends. This CDR3 has 15 residues. CDR3 sequence reads: CASSVAASSYNEQFF. In DNA, the CDR3 is TGTGCCAGCAGCGTAGCCGCCAGCTCCTACAATGAGCAGTTCTTC. The full variable domain, completed using reference TRBV9 and TRBJ2-1, is DSGVTQTPKHLITATGQRVTLRCSPRSGDLSVYWYQQSLDQGLQFLIQYYNGEERAKGNILERFSAQQFPDLHSELNLSSLELGDSALYFCASSVAASSYNEQFFGPGTRLTVL.

The rearrangement uses TRBV18 and TRBJ1-3; D unresolved. Germline CDR1 is KGHSH and CDR2 is LQKENI. Trimming removed 4 bases from V and 3 bases from J, with 16 bases in between. The CDR3 length is 16 residues. CDR3 amino acids: CASSQSGRVIGNTIYF. In DNA form, the CDR3 reads TGTGCCAGCTCACAGAGCGGCCGCGTTATTGGAAACACCATATATTTT. Using reference TRBV18 and TRBJ1-3 for the parts outside the CDR3, the full variable domain is NAGVMQNPRHLVRRRGQEARLRCSPMKGHSHVYWYRQLPEEGLKFMVYLQKENIIDESGMPKERFSAEFPKEGPSILRIQQVVRGDSAAYFCASSQSGRVIGNTIYFGEGSWLTVV.

The V call is TRBV2, the J call TRBJ2-2, with TRBD1 matching over 9 bases. The trim removed 5 bases at V and 4 bases at J, leaving 8 bases unmatched. The CDR3 length is 16 residues. From germline, CDR1 is SNHLY and CDR2 FYNNEI. CDR3 coding DNA: TGTGCCAGCAGTTGGGGGACAGGGCGGACCACCGGGGAGCTGTTTTTT. Residues: CASSWGTGRTTGELFF.

V gene TRBV2 combines with J gene TRBJ1-1; D not certain. Germline CDR1 and CDR2: SNHLY and FYNNEI. Trimming took 6 bases from V and 7 from J, leaving 12 bases between them. The CDR3 consists of 12 residues. CDR3 protein: CASRWGGGEAFF. As DNA, the CDR3 is TGTGCCAGCAGATGGGGAGGAGGTGAAGCTTTCTTT.

This rearrangement joins TRBV7-6 to TRBJ2-5, with D unclear. CDR3 length: 13 amino acids. Per the germline V gene, CDR1 is SGHVS and CDR2 is FNYEAQ. Trimming shortened V by 4 bases and J by 2 bases, and 8 bases separated the two germline ends. CDR3 residues: CASSSRRQETQYF. The CDR3, as DNA: TGTGCCAGCAGCTCTAGACGGCAAGAGACCCAGTACTTC.

The genes are TRBV6-1 and TRBJ1-2; D is unclear. Deletions cut 6 bases from V and 8 bases from J, with 13 bases between. The CDR3 loop spans 12 amino acids. Germline CDR1 MNHNS, CDR2 SASEGT. Here the CDR3 reads CASSSVGRGYTF. The CDR3 nucleotides read TGTGCCAGCAGCTCTGTTGGTCGGGGCTACACCTTC.

V and J are TRBV7-3 and TRBJ2-2; D not resolved. Germline lookup yields CDR1 SGHTA and CDR2 FQGTGA. CDR3 length: 16 residues. Trimming left V 1 base short and J 0 bases short, with 9 bases between. CDR3 sequence reads: CASSLMASTNTGELFF. The CDR3 region has the DNA TGTGCCAGCAGCTTAATGGCTAGTACGAACACCGGGGAGCTGTTTTTT.

The genes are TRBV5-6 and TRBJ2-3; no clear D. V dropped 7 bases and J dropped 0 bases, with 9 bases sitting between them. Germline assignment: CDR1 SGHDT and CDR2 YYEEEE. The CDR3 contains 13 residues. The CDR3 bases are TGTGCCAGCGGCGGCGTTAGCACAGATACGCAGTATTTT. It is translated as CASGGVSTDTQYF.

This chain connects TRBV7-2 to TRBJ2-7, with 13 bases fitting TRBD2. The V gene end was trimmed by 1 base and the J gene end by 6 bases; junction bases not matched to a gene: 3. CDR1 is SGHTA, CDR2 FQGNSA, per germline. The CDR3 is 15 residues long. The CDR3 sequence is CASSLGLAGGSEQYF. The CDR3 DNA reads TGTGCCAGCAGCTTAGGACTAGCGGGAGGTTCCGAGCAGTACTTC.

This chain connects TRBV11-2 to TRBJ2-1; TRBD2 matches at 9 bases. This CDR3 has 16 amino acids. The germline V gene encodes CDR1 SGHAT and CDR2 FQNNGV. V shed 2 bases, J shed 5 bases, and the junction held 7 bases outside the gene matches. The CDR3 loop reads CASSLSASGVNNEQFF. In DNA form, the CDR3 reads TGTGCCAGCAGCTTATCGGCTAGCGGGGTTAACAATGAGCAGTTCTTC. Looking up the rest from reference TRBV11-2 and TRBJ2-1 gives the full variable domain: EAGVAQSPRYKIIEKRQSVAFWCNPISGHATLYWYQQILGQGPKLLIQFQNNGVVDDSQLPKDRFSAERLKGVDSTLKIQPAKLEDSAVYLCASSLSASGVNNEQFFGPGTRLTVL.

The chain carries TRBV27 and TRBJ1-2; the D is unclear. V lost 5 bases and J lost 8, with 18 bases in between. This CDR3 is built from 14 residues. Germline V gene data show CDR1 as MNHEY and CDR2 as SMNVEV (reference sequence). The CDR3 bases are TGTGCCAGCAGTCCGCGAGAGGCTTTTCTCGGCTACACCTTC. This codes for CASSPREAFLGYTF.

This sequence joins TRBV27 and TRBJ2-7; 10 positions match TRBD2. Germline loops: CDR1 MNHEY, CDR2 SMNVEV (reference sequence). The junction had 4 bases not matched to a gene; V was cut back by 6 bases and J by 5 bases. CDR3 size: 13 residues. This CDR3 reads CASSGTSVHEQYF. The CDR3 nucleotides are TGTGCCAGCAGCGGGACTAGCGTACACGAGCAGTACTTC.

This chain connects TRBV4-3 to TRBJ1-1; D not certain. This CDR3 comprises 16 residues. Germline CDR1 reads LGHNA; CDR2 reads YSLEER. Trimming left V 0 bases short and J 1 base short, with 12 bases between. DNA of the CDR3: TGCGCCAGCAGCCAAGATTGGAGGGCATCGAACACTGAAGCTTTCTTT. Its translation is CASSQDWRASNTEAFF.

The rearrangement links TRBV7-2 to TRBJ1-1; TRBD1 matches 9 bases. J gave up 1 base and V 5 bases, and 5 bases lay outside the gene matches. This CDR3 is 15 amino acids long. The germline V gene has CDR1 SGHTA and CDR2 FQGNSA. This CDR3 is CASSRDRASNTEAFF. CDR3 bases: TGTGCCAGCAGCCGGGACAGGGCCTCGAACACTGAAGCTTTCTTT.

This clone was seen a handful of times. This chain uses TRBV16 with TRBJ2-3, with TRBD2 matching 10 bases. Germline loops: CDR1 KGHSY, CDR2 FQNENV. CDR3 length: 15 amino acids. Germline trimming cut 2 bases from V and 1 base from J; bases unmatched to any gene: 0. The CDR3 sequence is CASSQGTSGTDTQYF. The CDR3 coding sequence is TGTGCCAGCAGCCAAGGGACTAGCGGCACAGATACGCAGTATTTT.

This chain joins TRBV2 and TRBJ1-6; weak D call: TRBD1 (5 bases). Germline loops: CDR1 SNHLY, CDR2 FYNNEI. The V end was cut by 2 bases, the J end by 7 bases, with 18 bases between. The CDR3 has 17 amino acids. The CDR3 is CASSENYPRRANSPLHF. CDR3 nucleotides: TGTGCCAGCAGTGAAAATTATCCGCGCAGGGCGAATTCACCCCTCCACTTT.